The present TCR beta chain was sequenced within a study of T cells after yellow fever vaccination. The study's findings and limits: Contamination of FACS-sorted repertoires by abundant clonotypes from the bulk population could occur.

Each CDR3 protein is one row after TCRdb ran MiXCR on the 5' RACE reads. The top ten clones hold approximately 3.3% of a sample with around 340,000 distinct CDR3 sequences, roughly an eighth of them seen once. Germline V gives CDR1 DFQATT, CDR2 SNEGSKA (reference sequence). Trimming removed 4 bases from V and 5 bases from J, with 14 bases in between. The length of the CDR3 is 13 residues. This clonotype has only a few counts. The antigen remains unidentified. The clonotype comes from a man younger than 35 who received the YFV17D yellow fever vaccine. The chain carries TRBV20-1 and TRBJ1-1; D is possibly TRBD1 (5 bases). The source was CD4+ T cells sorted from PBMCs, collected 15 days after the yellow fever booster vaccination. In nucleotides, the CDR3 is TGCAGTGCTATCCGGGGGTCGCGGACTGAAGCTTTCTTT. Its translation is CSAIRGSRTEAFF.